This T cell receptor (beta chain) stems from a study of molecular identifiers for immune sequencing clone quantification. Study-level points and caveats: Underestimation of highly expanded clone sizes could arise where identical TCR molecules share a barcode.

Turning to this clonotype: Its antigen is still unknown.

The authors built bulk TCR libraries by previously described methods with listed TCR primers. One entry per CDR3 protein, called by TCRdb with MiXCR from the PCR reads. The sample yields roughly 630,000 distinct CDR3 sequences, 25% seen once. J gave up 3 bases and V 0 bases, and 13 bases lay outside the gene matches. Germline CDR1 LGHNA, CDR2 YSLEER. The CDR3 covers 19 residues. Sorted naive CD8 T cells were those defined as CD8+CD4-CCR7+CD45RA+. The origin of this receptor is a human donor in good health. Some libraries in this study had Jurkat cell RNA spiked in. Material: naive CD8+ T cells from blood, with Jurkat cell RNA spiked in. As for subset: FACS-sorted CD8+CD4-CCR7+CD45RA+ naive T cells. The V call is TRBV4-3, the J call TRBJ2-3; 9 bases align to TRBD2. This chain's CDR3 is CASSQDRAGGHFRTDTQYF. The DNA of the CDR3 is TGCGCCAGCAGCCAAGATAGAGCGGGAGGTCACTTTCGTACAGATACGCAGTATTTT.